Below, 8 T cell receptor beta chains from the same sample are listed, as sequenced in a study of CXCR3-negative and CXCR3-positive naive CD8 T cells. Study results and limitations: Naive cells with CXCR3 showed TRB CDR3s that were more hydrophobic than those in CXCR3-negative naive cells.

Researchers prepared the TRB cDNA libraries using 5' RACE with UMI labels. TCRdb re-called the 5' RACE reads; one entry per CDR3 protein, DNA not given. The sample includes roughly 80,000 distinct CDR3 sequences. These receptors have no identified antigens. Input material: naive CXCR3+ CD8+ T cells from blood. Specified subset: CD45RO-CCR7+CD27+CD95- naive CD8+ T cells expressing CXCR3 (TNR3+). These receptors were collected from a human donor in good health. Some clones in this sample may be carry-over from other donors' samples.

The chain is built from TRBV25-1 and TRBJ2-7; TCRdb's D gene call, TRBD1, goes unchecked for lack of DNA. The CDR3 length is 14 residues. The germline gives CDR1 MGHDK, CDR2 SYGVNS. CDR3 in amino acids: CASSVGTGAYEQYF.

The chain links TRBV7-3 to TRBJ1-2; TCRdb's assignment of TRBD1 cannot be checked, as there is no DNA. CDR1 is SGHTA and CDR2 is FQGTGA in the germline V gene. The CDR3 has 12 amino acids. CDR3 region: CASSSGAYGYTF.

This rearrangement joins TRBV12-3 or TRBV12-4 to TRBJ1-3; TCRdb designates TRBD1, a call that cannot be tested without DNA. The CDR3 contains 15 residues. The CDR3 loop reads CASSPGPVSGNTIYF.

The rearrangement links TRBV7-3 to TRBJ2-5; no DNA is available, so the TRBD2 call from TCRdb remains unchecked. The CDR3 runs to 18 residues. Germline-derived CDR1 and CDR2 are SGHTA and FQGTGA. CDR3 sequence: CASSLGTSGTDYQETQYF.

This sequence joins TRBV20-1 and TRBJ1-1; without DNA, the TCRdb call of TRBD1 cannot be checked. The CDR3 loop spans 15 amino acids. CDR1 DFQATT and CDR2 SNEGSKA come from the germline V gene (reference sequence). Here the CDR3 reads CSAREGVNMNTEAFF.

The genes are TRBV28 and TRBJ1-1; the D call of TRBD1 rests on TCRdb alone, since no DNA is present to check it. The germline gives CDR1 MDHEN, CDR2 SYDVKM. The length of the CDR3 is 15 residues. CDR3 loop: CASSPRQVLNTEAFF.

The V gene is TRBV6-2 or TRBV6-3, the J gene TRBJ2-7. Germline CDR1 is MNHEY and CDR2 is SVGEGT. The length of the CDR3 is 14 residues. The CDR3 loop is CASSYVGLTYEQYF.

The chain employs TRBV5-1 and TRBJ2-3; TCRdb proposes TRBD1, but this gene call is untestable without DNA. Looked up from germline, CDR1 is SGHRS and CDR2 is YFSETQ. This CDR3 spans 14 amino acids. CDR3 sequence reads: CASSLLPGADTQYF.